The present T cell receptor (beta chain) was sequenced within a study of cytomegalovirus exposure and HLA in healthy donors. Donors were ostensibly healthy at sampling, although undocumented immune exposures were probable. PCR used 60 Vbeta primers and 13 Jbeta primers. The repertoire was sequenced with immunoSEQ multiplex PCR; TCRdb's copy has only in-frame clones and lacks some. The data show fewer than 150,000 clones, 70% to 85% seen once. Germline CDR1 MGHDK, CDR2 SYGVNS. This CDR3 is 12 amino acids long. The sequencing sample was made of PBMCs. This TCR was sampled from a man in his forties in good health and CMV-seropositive. The chain is built from TRBV25-1 and TRBJ2-5; tentative D call: TRBD2 (6 bases). Gene TRBJ2-7 matches the end of the DNA better, so the J call may be wrong. CDR3 nucleotides: TGTGCCAGCCGCGGTAGCGGCTACGAGCAGTACTTC. Translating it yields CASRGSGYEQYF.